This TCR beta chain was sequenced in a study of cytomegalovirus exposure and HLA in healthy donors. The study, taken as a whole, reports: Certain sequence variants were highly shared and formed a cluster, and this cluster was likely a sequencing artifact.

Primers included in the PCR were 60 Vbeta and 13 Jbeta primers. TCRdb's table, derived via immunoSEQ multiplex PCR, lists solely in-frame clones and lacks some. The clone table shows around 150,000 clones, with the ten largest holding 1.3%. The CDR3 has 14 amino acids. Per the germline V gene, CDR1 is ENHRY and CDR2 is SYGVKD. V lost 3 bases, J lost 2 bases, and 9 bases lay in between. Concerning this clone itself: The antigen is undetermined.

This chain joins TRBV10-3 and TRBJ2-3, with D uncertain. The sequencing input was PBMCs. The TCR originated in a woman aged 60 to 75 in good health and CMV-seronegative. CDR3 region: CAISDVTTTDTQYF. The CDR3 region has the DNA TGTGCCATCAGTGACGTGACAACCACAGATACGCAGTATTTT.